This T cell receptor beta chain was retrieved from a study of cytomegalovirus exposure and HLA in healthy donors. PCR used 60 Vbeta primers and 13 Jbeta primers. Profiled with immunoSEQ multiplex PCR; TCRdb holds only in-frame clones, not every one. The sample records about 160,000 clones, 84% being singletons. The V gene end was trimmed by 3 bases and the J gene end by 1 base; junction bases not matched to a gene: 0. Germline CDR1 reads MNHNS; CDR2 reads SASEGT. There are 15 residues in the CDR3. The origin of this receptor is a man between 45 and 60 years old in good health and CMV-seropositive. The sample taken for sequencing was PBMCs. This sequence joins TRBV6-1 and TRBJ1-5; 10 bases agree with TRBD1. CDR3 protein: CASSEGQGSNQPQHF. The CDR3 nucleotides read TGTGCCAGCAGTGAGGGACAGGGGAGCAATCAGCCCCAGCATTTT.